This T cell receptor (beta chain) was identified during a study of CD8+ T cells in alopecia areata. Study findings and constraints: In patients, TCRs were shared less clearly than in mice, and HLA may possibly be involved. Greater clonality was observed in lesional scalp samples, especially alopecia totalis/universalis, versus normal scalp.

The authors extracted RNA and reverse transcribed it into cDNA as the sequencing template. Sequencing used immunoSEQ multiplex PCR; TCRdb keeps in-frame clones, though not all of them. The table shows approximately 140,000 clones, with around 87% occurring only once. The CDR3 loop spans 12 amino acids. Germline V CDR1 and CDR2: SNHLY, FYNNEI. Trimming took 7 bases from V and 4 from J, leaving 9 bases between them. Treatment: oral pan-JAK inhibitor, 5-10 mg twice daily. PBMCs served as the source from which CD4+ and CD8+ T cells were sorted. With regard to this clone: The antigen remains unidentified.

The rearrangement uses TRBV2 and TRBJ2-3; maybe TRBD1 (6 bases). Sequences were derived from CD8+ T cells sorted from blood, sampled at week 4, from a patient treated with tofacitinib. The receptor comes from a human donor with alopecia areata. The CDR3 here is CASIAGADTQYF. In nucleotides, the CDR3 is TGTGCCAGCATCGCAGGGGCAGATACGCAGTATTTT.